This TCR beta chain derives from a study of OX40 agonist ivuxolimab in advanced cancers. Study as a whole: With ivuxolimab, an agonistic anti-OX40 (CD134) antibody, patients were treated. Recorded diagnoses for dose-escalation patients were hepatocellular carcinoma, melanoma, renal cell or head and neck cancer.

Baseline, cycle 4 day 1, and cycle 7 day 1 were the blood sampling points. Study observations and caveats: Both CD4+ and CD8+ T cell populations in blood had undergone clonal expansion by week 6 at 0.1 to 3.0 mg/kg.

This CDR3 has 14 residues. J lost 5 bases, V lost 5 bases, and 7 bases had no gene match. CDR1 and CDR2 from the germline V gene are MNHEY and SMNVEV (reference sequence). A note on this clone: Its target is unknown.

Using immunoSEQ multiplex PCR, the repertoire was profiled, and TCRdb retains in-frame clones only, with some absent. The data contain about 52,000 clones, roughly nine tenths of them singletons. Sequences were derived from CD4+ or CD8+ T cells sorted from blood, sampled in a trial of the OX40 agonist ivuxolimab. This clonotype was obtained from an adult with an advanced solid tumor such as melanoma, head and neck, liver or kidney cancer. The chain joins TRBV27 to TRBJ1-1; 8 bases map to TRBD1. The DNA of the CDR3 is TGTGCCAGCAGTACGGGACAGGAACTAACTGAAGCTTTCTTT. Encoded protein: CASSTGQELTEAFF.